This TCR beta chain was obtained from a study of vaccination and CD4 T cells after COVID-19. Turning to this clonotype: The antigen remains undetermined.

Described time point: late sampling 161 to 241 days after vaccination in three convalescent patients. The treatment was: roughly nine-day PBMC culture with coronavirus spike peptide pools or control peptides (ViraFEST assay). Study conclusions and caveats: Looking at convalescent patients, 304 of their 307 vaccine-specific clones were spike mono-reactive.

Cultured CD4+ T cells had their DNA profiled by the Oncomine TCR Beta short-read assay. TCRdb passed the PCR reads through MiXCR, listing each CDR3 protein once. The data hold under 30,000 distinct CDR3 sequences, with roughly a third observed a single time. The sequences come from CD4+ T cells from blood, cultured in vitro, collected about 7 months after SARS-CoV-2 vaccination. The TCR was taken from a human donor who had recovered from COVID-19.

The CDR3 protein is CASSFSREQFF. In DNA form, the CDR3 reads TGTGCCAGCAGTTTCTCCCGTGAGCAGTTCTTC. This rearrangement joins TRBV12-3 or TRBV12-4 to TRBJ2-1; no clear D gene. The CDR3 runs 11 residues. Trimming took 3 bases from V and 9 from J, leaving 6 bases between them.